This record covers a single T cell receptor (beta chain). Its antigen is not yet known. Within one base of it there is no much larger clone, and no base qualities were kept. CDR1 and CDR2 were assigned from the germline V gene as LGHNA and YNFKEQ. The CDR3 runs 15 amino acids, cysteine and phenylalanine included. Only CDR3 DNA remains: 45 bases, in frame from the first base. Trimming removed 0 bases from V and 3 bases from J, leaving 10 bases between the germline ends. The data were obtained in a study of blood T cell repertoires in COVID-19 (dated by TCRdb to 2020 to 2021). The study in broad terms: Samples from collaborators originated in the United States, Italy and Spain and spanned both the acute and convalescent phases of COVID-19. The material from the prospective study consisted of cDNA or gDNA derived from T cells, B-cell-depleted T cells, or PBMCs. The samples were drawn from the first 160 participants of the ongoing ImmuneRACE study and from 1,200 or so subjects provided by 6 global collaborators. The dataset comprised deeply sampled blood TCRbeta repertoires from subjects exposed to, actively infected with, or recovered from COVID-19. Sample metadata almost always included a de-identified subject ID, COVID-19 status, age in years and sex. Where HLA class I and class II types were available, the types were taken from metadata supplied by the sample provider, not from assay-based typing. A freely available public database, intended as a resource for researchers studying the immune response to SARS-CoV-2, is where the repertoires were released. On the study overall, not on this receptor specifically: How much clinical and demographic metadata was included differed by source and by participant, and the metadata was provided uncurated.

Whole blood was collected in K2EDTA tubes by collaborating institutions according to the institutions' own protocols. Collaborator samples were shipped for TCRbeta analysis as frozen whole blood, isolated PBMCs, or DNA extracted from either sample type. The immunoSEQ Assay, a bias-controlled multiplex PCR, was used to amplify TCRbeta CDR3 regions from genomic DNA. Concerning the study's data processing: The number of nucleated cells in each sample was estimated from the amplification of reference gene primers within the assay. Sequence reads were collapsed and filtered to measure the absolute abundance of every unique TCRbeta CDR3 rearrangement. For each sample, productive Simpson clonality was calculated as the square root of Simpson's diversity index over productive rearrangements. TCRdb provides this immuneACCESS table in a form limited to in-frame rearrangements. Some clones are lacking; in checked studies, under half of them reflect an unresolved V gene, and why the rest are absent is not known. V, J and clone size reflect that table, while D and trimming were determined from the DNA. The sample records roughly 100,000 clones, approximately 84% of which are singletons. The top ten clonotypes cover 3.5% to 5% of the sample.

Recombination connected TRBV4-2 to TRBJ2-3; matching of 6 bases hints at TRBD1 as the D gene. This TCR derives from a human donor in a cohort sampled during active COVID-19. Sequenced sample: peripheral blood. Read as DNA, the sequence is TGTGCCAGCAGCCAAGATAGGCAGGGGACAGATACGCAGTATTTT. It specifies CASSQDRQGTDTQYF.